This paragraph covers one T cell receptor beta chain sequence. Deletions cut 3 bases from V and 8 bases from J, with 19 bases between. CDR1 and CDR2 from the germline V gene are SNHLY and FYNNEI. This CDR3 is built from 16 residues. The sample is drawn from a study of blood T cell repertoires in COVID-19. Overall study context: Samples came from the United States, Italy and Spain, spanning acute and convalescent COVID-19. From T cells, B-cell-depleted T cells, or PBMCs came the material, which was cDNA or gDNA.

Original handling: Quantification of nucleated cells was approximated via reference gene primer amplification. The method was immunoSEQ multiplex PCR; TCRdb's version includes in-frame clones alone and lacks a portion of them. The V and J calls and clone size were taken over from that table, and D and trimming were inferred from the DNA. Of about 170,000 clones in the sample, about 87% were seen once. The chain links TRBV2 to TRBJ1-4; D gene unclear. The sequence came from a woman aged 80 or over with COVID-19, enrolled during active disease. The sample consisted of peripheral blood. CDR3 region: CASSDPTGRAREKLFF. The CDR3 nucleotides read TGTGCCAGCAGTGACCCTACCGGGAGGGCTAGAGAAAAACTGTTTTTT.